These T cell receptor beta chains were read from a single sample in a study of T cell responses to AZD1222 COVID-19 vaccine. TCRdb's table, derived via immunoSEQ multiplex PCR, lists solely in-frame clones and lacks some. The sample lists approximately 170,000 clones; around nine tenths were seen once. Source: peripheral blood, taken 28 days after the second AZD1222 dose. Receptor source: an adult who received the AZD1222 COVID-19 vaccine. The CDR3 runs from the conserved cysteine through the conserved F or W.

CDR3aa | j_gene | v_gene | len
CASSQDLEASYEQYF | TRBJ2-7 | TRBV4-3 | 15
CASSFERSVTQYF | TRBJ2-5 | TRBV5-4 | 13
CASSVSGGAGNEQFF | TRBJ2-1 | TRBV9 | 15
CASSLLLSSGNTIYF | TRBJ1-3 | TRBV7-2 | 15
CASRGTLSNQPQHF | TRBJ1-5 | TRBV19 | 14
CASSLGVLRPGELFF | TRBJ2-2 | TRBV28 | 15
CASSVTGQYGYTF | TRBJ1-2 | TRBV19 | 13
CASSPARGLAGVNGELFF | TRBJ2-2 | TRBV7-6 | 18
CASSKGGDYYEQYF | TRBJ2-7 | TRBV5-1 | 14
CASSEWGQRYEQYF | TRBJ2-7 | TRBV6-1 | 14
CATSDYFNTEAFF | TRBJ1-1 | TRBV24-1 | 13
CASSLIPSATYEQYF | TRBJ2-7 | TRBV5-1 | 15
CASSLDLREKLFF | TRBJ1-4 | TRBV7-7 | 13
CASSFTGATNYGYTF | TRBJ1-2 | TRBV28 | 15
CASSFGAWVATEAFF | TRBJ1-1 | TRBV28 | 15
CASSENPGGHTEAFF | TRBJ1-1 | TRBV6-4 | 15
CASSPTGGGFGVYGYTF | TRBJ1-2 | TRBV19 | 17
CASSYRPNTGELFF | TRBJ2-2 | TRBV6-5 | 14
CASLGTNFGYEQYF | TRBJ2-7 | TRBV10-2 | 14
CASTPGGGSNQPQHF | TRBJ1-5 | TRBV19 | 15
CASSYGRHNQETQYF | TRBJ2-5 | TRBV6-5 | 15
CASGLVPGSGGLASNQPQHF | TRBJ1-5 | TRBV12-5 | 20
CASSPRQSQETQYF | TRBJ2-5 | TRBV7-2 | 14
CASSPLLRNEQFF | TRBJ2-1 | TRBV19 | 13
CASSQDRATYNEQFF | TRBJ2-1 | TRBV4-3 | 15
CATSRAQGGAGELFF | TRBJ2-2 | TRBV15 | 15
CASKSEAGGAEAFF | TRBJ1-1 | TRBV14 | 14
CASSLYGYTF | TRBJ1-2 | TRBV5-8 | 10
CASSSARGRGGQHEQFF | TRBJ2-1 | TRBV5-1 | 17
CASSLGRNQPQHF | TRBJ1-5 | TRBV5-4 | 13
CASSLSVGGPYEQYF | TRBJ2-7 | TRBV27 | 15
CASPRDRDSPLHF | TRBJ1-6 | TRBV2 | 13
CASTEGARGYTF | TRBJ1-2 | TRBV6-5 | 12
CASSPDSVGPNEQFF | TRBJ2-1 | TRBV2 | 15
CASSQGRSWDSPLHF | TRBJ1-6 | TRBV3-1/TRBV3-2 | 15
CASSARSGGTGELFF | TRBJ2-2 | TRBV19 | 15
CASSTGAGGYTF | TRBJ1-2 | TRBV19 | 12
CASSSRLLGYGYTF | TRBJ1-2 | TRBV11-2 | 14
CASSSQGWGYTF | TRBJ1-2 | TRBV5-6 | 12
CASSLARNYGYTF | TRBJ1-2 | TRBV6-5 | 13
CASSLGFLNEQFF | TRBJ2-1 | TRBV11-3 | 13
CAWSPGLAGTDTQYF | TRBJ2-3 | TRBV30 | 15
CASSLRAGEGYGYTF | TRBJ1-2 | TRBV7-2 | 15
CASSEALRTGNTEAFF | TRBJ1-1 | TRBV6-1 | 16
CASSYLYEQYF | TRBJ2-7 | TRBV6-5 | 11
CASSPLVARADTQYF | TRBJ2-3 | TRBV11-2 | 15
CASSPGLAEETQYF | TRBJ2-5 | TRBV3-1/TRBV3-2 | 14
CASSYVGGAQNSPLHF | TRBJ1-6 | TRBV5-1 | 16
CASSEFLAGGPETQYF | TRBJ2-5 | TRBV10-2 | 16
CASSLIGGKSEAFF | TRBJ1-1 | TRBV7-3 | 14
CAIGYSGNTIYF | TRBJ1-3 | TRBV10-3 | 12
CASSDRGPDTQYF | TRBJ2-3 | TRBV19 | 13
CASSGSNQPQHF | TRBJ1-5 | TRBV2 | 12
CASSFAQGRGYTF | TRBJ1-2 | TRBV11-1 | 13
CASSTARTVYGYTF | TRBJ1-2 | TRBV19 | 14